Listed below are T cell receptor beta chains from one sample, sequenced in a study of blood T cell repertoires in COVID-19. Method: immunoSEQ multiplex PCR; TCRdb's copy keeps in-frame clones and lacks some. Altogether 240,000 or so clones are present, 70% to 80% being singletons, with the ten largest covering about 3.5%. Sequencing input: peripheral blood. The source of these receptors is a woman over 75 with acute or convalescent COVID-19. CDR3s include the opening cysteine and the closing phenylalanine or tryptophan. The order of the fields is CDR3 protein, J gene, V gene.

CASSLDSLYGYTF TRBJ1-2 TRBV7-9
CASSQEGGAGIQYF TRBJ2-4 TRBV3-1/TRBV3-2
CASSPRTGMNTEAFF TRBJ1-1 TRBV5-1
CASSQDGRGQSGYTF TRBJ1-2 TRBV4-3
CASSPTGTSYEQYF TRBJ2-7 TRBV5-4
CASSAQPNTEAFF TRBJ1-1 TRBV2
CASSPQGAAYNEQFF TRBJ2-1 TRBV6-6
CASSATGDYGYTF TRBJ1-2 TRBV2
CASSIHTDTEAFF TRBJ1-1 TRBV9
CASSPGREANYGYTF TRBJ1-2 TRBV18
CASSQWGQEGNQPQHF TRBJ1-5 TRBV4-1
CASSRTSGGRRNEQFF TRBJ2-1 TRBV7-2
CASAGTSGSLRWRGYF TRBJ2-7 TRBV10-3
CAWSAQLGSNEQFF TRBJ2-1 TRBV30
CASRGDRAYEQYF TRBJ2-7 TRBV5-4
CARFRDRGFGNTIYF TRBJ1-3 TRBV2
CASSQDMRQNQPQHF TRBJ1-5 TRBV3-1/TRBV3-2
CASSPPGLAYEQYF TRBJ2-7 TRBV28
CASSPGQGQETQYF TRBJ2-5 TRBV5-6
CASSRQGRNTEAFF TRBJ1-1 TRBV19
CASSAGTSGTDTQYF TRBJ2-3 TRBV9
CASSSQKNYGYTF TRBJ1-2 TRBV5-1
CASASRRGNTIYF TRBJ1-3 TRBV7-2
CASSLSLGRAPLHF TRBJ1-6 TRBV27
CASRETVYTGELFF TRBJ2-2 TRBV6-5
CASSLGQGNYGYTF TRBJ1-2 TRBV19
CASSIAGLARTYEQYF TRBJ2-7 TRBV19
CASSQGTSGGPTDTQYF TRBJ2-3 TRBV4-1
CASRAGGLNTEAFF TRBJ1-1 TRBV27
CASRLAGAYEQYF TRBJ2-7 TRBV6-5
CASSPSSGQYNEQFF TRBJ2-1 TRBV11-2
CASSIARGATGWNEQFF TRBJ2-1 TRBV19
CASRTHNRNTEAFF TRBJ1-1 TRBV5-4
CASSKTSGRTYNEQFF TRBJ2-1 TRBV7-9
CASTSDSPYNQPQHF TRBJ1-5 TRBV2
CASSSGGSSYNEQFF TRBJ2-1 TRBV11-2
CASSGSYTGELFF TRBJ2-2 TRBV2
CSVEDGAVHTGELFF TRBJ2-2 TRBV29-1
CASQGMSGNTIYF TRBJ1-3 TRBV19
CSAAGGSEQYF TRBJ2-7 TRBV20-1
CASKTGPNQETQYF TRBJ2-5 TRBV6-5